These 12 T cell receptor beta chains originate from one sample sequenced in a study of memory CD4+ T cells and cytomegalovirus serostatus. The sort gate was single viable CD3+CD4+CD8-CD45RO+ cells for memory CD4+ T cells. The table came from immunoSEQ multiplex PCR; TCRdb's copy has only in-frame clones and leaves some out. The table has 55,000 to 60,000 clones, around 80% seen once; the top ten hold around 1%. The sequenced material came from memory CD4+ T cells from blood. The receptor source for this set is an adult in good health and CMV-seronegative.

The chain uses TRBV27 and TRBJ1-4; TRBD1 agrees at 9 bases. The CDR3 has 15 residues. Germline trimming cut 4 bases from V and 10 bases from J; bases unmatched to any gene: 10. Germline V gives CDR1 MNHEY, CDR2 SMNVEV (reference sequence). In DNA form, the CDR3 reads TGTGCCAGCAGTTCTACAGGGGGCGCAGTGGGAAAACTGTTTTTT. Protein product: CASSSTGGAVGKLFF. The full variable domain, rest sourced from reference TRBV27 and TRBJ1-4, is EAQVTQNPRYLITVTGKKLTVTCSQNMNHEYMSWYRQDPGLGLRQIYYSMNVEVTDKGDVPEGYKVSRKEKRNFPLILESPSPNQTSLYFCASSSTGGAVGKLFFGSGTQLSVL.

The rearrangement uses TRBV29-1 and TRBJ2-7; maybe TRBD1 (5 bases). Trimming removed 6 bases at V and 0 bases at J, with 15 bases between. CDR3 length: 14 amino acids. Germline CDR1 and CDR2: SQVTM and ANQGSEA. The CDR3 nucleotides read TGCAGCGTCCGTAAGACAGTGTCCTCCTACGAGCAGTACTTC. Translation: CSVRKTVSSYEQYF.

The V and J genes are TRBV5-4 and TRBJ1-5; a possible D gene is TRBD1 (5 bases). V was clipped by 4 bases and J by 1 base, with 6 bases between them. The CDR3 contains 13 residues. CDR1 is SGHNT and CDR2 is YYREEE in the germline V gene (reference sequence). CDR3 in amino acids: CASSPGSNQPQHF. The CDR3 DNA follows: TGTGCCAGCAGCCCAGGGAGCAATCAGCCCCAGCATTTT.

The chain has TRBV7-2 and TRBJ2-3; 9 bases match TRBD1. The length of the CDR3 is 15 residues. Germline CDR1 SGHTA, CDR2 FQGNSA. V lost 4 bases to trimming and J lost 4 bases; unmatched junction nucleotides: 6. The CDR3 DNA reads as TGTGCCAGCAGCTCTGGGACAGGGAAAGCAGATACGCAGTATTTT. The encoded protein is CASSSGTGKADTQYF. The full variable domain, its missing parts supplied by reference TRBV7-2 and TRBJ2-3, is GAGVSQSPSNKVTEKGKDVELRCDPISGHTALYWYRQSLGQGLEFLIYFQGNSAPDKSGLPSDRFSAERTGGSVSTLTIQRTQQEDSAVYLCASSSGTGKADTQYFGPGTRLTVL.

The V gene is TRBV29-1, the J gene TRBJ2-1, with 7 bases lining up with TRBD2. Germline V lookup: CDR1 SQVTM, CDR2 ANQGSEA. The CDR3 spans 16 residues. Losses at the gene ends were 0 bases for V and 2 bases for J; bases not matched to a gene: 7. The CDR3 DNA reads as TGCAGCGTTGAAGACGGGCTAGCGGAAACCTACAATGAGCAGTTCTTC. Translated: CSVEDGLAETYNEQFF.

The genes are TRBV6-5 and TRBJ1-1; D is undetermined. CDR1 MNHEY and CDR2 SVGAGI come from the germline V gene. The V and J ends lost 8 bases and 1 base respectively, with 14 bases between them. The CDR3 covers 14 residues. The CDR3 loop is CASLRGRENTEAFF. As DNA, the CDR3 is TGTGCCAGCCTGCGAGGAAGAGAGAACACTGAAGCTTTCTTT.

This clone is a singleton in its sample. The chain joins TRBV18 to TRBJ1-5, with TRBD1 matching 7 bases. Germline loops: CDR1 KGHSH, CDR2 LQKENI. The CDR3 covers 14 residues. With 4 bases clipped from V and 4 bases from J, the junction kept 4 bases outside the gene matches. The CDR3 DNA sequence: TGTGCCAGCTCACGGGACAGCAATAATCAGCCCCAGCATTTT. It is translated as CASSRDSNNQPQHF.

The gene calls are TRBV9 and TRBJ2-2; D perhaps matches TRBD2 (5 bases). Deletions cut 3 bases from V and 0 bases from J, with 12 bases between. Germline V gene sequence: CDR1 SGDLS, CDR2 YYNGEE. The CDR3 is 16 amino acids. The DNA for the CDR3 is TGTGCCAGCAGCGCCCCAGGAGGTACGAACACCGGGGAGCTGTTTTTT. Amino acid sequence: CASSAPGGTNTGELFF.

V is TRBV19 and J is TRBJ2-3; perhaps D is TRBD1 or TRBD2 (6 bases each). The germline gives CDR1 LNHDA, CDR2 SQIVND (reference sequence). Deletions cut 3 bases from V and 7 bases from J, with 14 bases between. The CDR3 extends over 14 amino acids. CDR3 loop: CASSIPGAANTQYF. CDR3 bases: TGTGCCAGTAGTATTCCGGGGGCGGCAAATACGCAGTATTTT.

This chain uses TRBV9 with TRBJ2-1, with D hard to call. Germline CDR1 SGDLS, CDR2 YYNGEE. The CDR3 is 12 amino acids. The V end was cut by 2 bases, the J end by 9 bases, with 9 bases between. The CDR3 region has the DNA TGTGCCAGCAGCGTTGGGTACGGTGAGCAGTTCTTC. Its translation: CASSVGYGEQFF.

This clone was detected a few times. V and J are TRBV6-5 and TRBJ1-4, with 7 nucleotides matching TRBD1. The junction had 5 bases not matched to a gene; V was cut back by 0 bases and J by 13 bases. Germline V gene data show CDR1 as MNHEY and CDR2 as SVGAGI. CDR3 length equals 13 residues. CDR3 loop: CASSYSPGGGLFF. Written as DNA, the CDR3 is TGTGCCAGCAGTTACTCGCCAGGGGGGGGACTGTTTTTT.

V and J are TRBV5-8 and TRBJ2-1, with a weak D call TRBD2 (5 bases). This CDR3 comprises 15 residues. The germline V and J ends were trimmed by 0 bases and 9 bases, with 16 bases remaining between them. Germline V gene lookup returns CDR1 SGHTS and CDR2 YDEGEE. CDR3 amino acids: CASSLAPLSGGEQFF. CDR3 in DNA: TGTGCCAGCAGCTTGGCCCCTTTAAGCGGTGGTGAGCAGTTCTTC.